The clone carrying this TCR beta chain showed up just once. The data originate from a study of blood T cell repertoires in COVID-19. Produced via immunoSEQ multiplex PCR; TCRdb's table is partial and in-frame only. The sample consists of about 210,000 clones, more than 75% of them appearing once. The specimen was peripheral blood. This clonotype was sampled from a human donor in a cohort sampled during active COVID-19.

This CDR3 is CASSLQGLSYEQYF. The CDR3 nucleotides are TGTGCCAGCAGCCTACAGGGCCTGTCCTACGAGCAGTACTTC. The chain carries TRBV3-1 (or the pseudogene TRBV3-2) and TRBJ2-7; the D gene is possibly TRBD1 (6 bases). V was shortened by 4 bases and J by 1 base, with 11 bases between the two germline ends. This CDR3 is built from 14 residues. The V gene's germline CDR1 is LGHDT and CDR2 YNNKEL (reference sequence).